These T cell receptor beta chains were read from a single sample in a study of radiotherapy plus CTLA-4 blockade in lung cancer. Assay used: immunoSEQ multiplex PCR; TCRdb lists only in-frame clones, some missing. Of 55,000 to 65,000 clones in the sample, over 65% were seen once. The material sequenced was peripheral blood, taken from a patient treated with radiotherapy plus ipilimumab. The receptors here all came from a human donor with non-small cell lung cancer who had a partial response to radiotherapy plus ipilimumab. The CDR3 runs from the conserved cysteine through the conserved F or W. The D gene is left open where the match is weak. The size field is filled for only some rows; it gives once, few, many or a size class.

J: TRBJ1-1
size: -
D: -
V: TRBV27
DNA: TGTGCCAGCAGTTTATCAGCCGAAGGAGGGGAAGCTTTCTTT
CDR3: CASSLSAEGGEAFF

J: TRBJ2-2
size: -
D: TRBD2
V: TRBV25-1
DNA: TGTGCCAGCAGTCAAGAGCGGCGGGGGGGCTACACCGGGGAGCTGTTTTTT
CDR3: CASSQERRGGYTGELFF

J: TRBJ1-2
size: few
D: -
V: TRBV5-6
DNA: TGTGCCAGCAATCAGGGGCTCTTTGGTGGCTACACCTTC
CDR3: CASNQGLFGGYTF

J: TRBJ1-1
size: -
D: -
V: TRBV6-5
DNA: TGTGCCAGCAGATTGGCAGGGGAGAACACTGAAGCTTTCTTT
CDR3: CASRLAGENTEAFF

J: TRBJ2-1
size: -
D: -
V: TRBV12-5
DNA: TGTGCTAGTGGTCCCCCTTATGAGCAGTTCTTC
CDR3: CASGPPYEQFF

J: TRBJ2-7
size: -
D: -
V: TRBV5-1
DNA: TGCGCCAGCAGCTTGGCCCTCGGAGGGCCCGAGCAGTACTTC
CDR3: CASSLALGGPEQYF

J: TRBJ1-1
size: -
D: -
V: TRBV5-6
DNA: TGTGCCAGCAGCTTCAGGCAGGGTGGGCTTGAAGCTTTCTTT
CDR3: CASSFRQGGLEAFF

J: TRBJ1-3
size: few
D: -
V: TRBV28
DNA: TGTGCCAGCAGGGCCCCAGGGACTGGAAACACCATATATTTT
CDR3: CASRAPGTGNTIYF

J: TRBJ2-6
size: -
D: -
V: TRBV19
DNA: TGTGCCAGTAGGCCAGGGACTCTTAGCTCTGGGGCCAACGTCCTGACTTTC
CDR3: CASRPGTLSSGANVLTF

J: TRBJ2-7
size: -
D: -
V: TRBV11-2
DNA: TGTGCCAGCAGCCCCCCCAACTGGGCCGACGAGCAGTACTTC
CDR3: CASSPPNWADEQYF

J: TRBJ1-1
size: -
D: -
V: TRBV29-1
DNA: TGCAGCGTTGATAGTGTGGGCGGGTACACTGAAGCTTTCTTT
CDR3: CSVDSVGGYTEAFF

J: TRBJ2-2
size: few
D: -
V: TRBV4-1
DNA: TGCGCCAGCAGCCAAGTAGAAACCGGGGAGCTGTTTTTT
CDR3: CASSQVETGELFF

J: TRBJ2-7
size: -
D: TRBD2
V: TRBV7-9
DNA: TGTGCCAGCAGCTCGGGGACTAGCGGGGACTTCTTC
CDR3: CASSSGTSGDFF

J: TRBJ2-7
size: medium-sized
D: TRBD1
V: TRBV5-1
DNA: TGCGCCAGCAGCTTGGGGACAGGGGGCAACTACGAGCAGTACTTC
CDR3: CASSLGTGGNYEQYF

J: TRBJ2-7
size: -
D: TRBD1
V: TRBV5-1
DNA: TGCGTCAGCTCTGGTAGGACAGGGCCCTACGAGCAGTACTTC
CDR3: CVSSGRTGPYEQYF

J: TRBJ1-1
size: -
D: TRBD1
V: TRBV2
DNA: TGTGCCAGCTCTGACAGGGGCACTGAAGCTTTCTTT
CDR3: CASSDRGTEAFF

J: TRBJ2-7
size: few
D: -
V: TRBV18
DNA: TGTGCCAGCTCACCACCGGGATCGGGAACCTACGAGCAGTACTTC
CDR3: CASSPPGSGTYEQYF

J: TRBJ1-1
size: -
D: -
V: TRBV19
DNA: TGTGCCAGTAGTAGGTGGCAGGAAAAATCGTCTGAAGCTTTCTTT
CDR3: CASSRWQEKSSEAFF

J: TRBJ2-5
size: -
D: -
V: TRBV2
DNA: TGTGCCAGCAGTGAAGGCTCAGGGAAGCAGTACTTC
CDR3: CASSEGSGKQYF

J: TRBJ1-2
size: -
D: TRBD1
V: TRBV4-1
DNA: TGCGCCAGCAGCACCCGACAGGGGAACTATGGCTACACCTTC
CDR3: CASSTRQGNYGYTF

J: TRBJ2-2
size: once
D: TRBD1
V: TRBV7-2
DNA: TGTGCCAGCAGCCCTACAGGGGGCGAGGGCGGGGAGCTGTTTTTT
CDR3: CASSPTGGEGGELFF

J: TRBJ1-6
size: few
D: TRBD1
V: TRBV7-8
DNA: TGTGCCAGCAGCTTCGAGACAGGGGACTCACCCCTCCACTTT
CDR3: CASSFETGDSPLHF

J: TRBJ2-3
size: -
D: TRBD1
V: TRBV19
DNA: TGTGCCAGTAGTGCACAGGGGGCGGTTCAGCCCCAGTATTTT
CDR3: CASSAQGAVQPQYF

J: TRBJ2-3
size: once
D: TRBD2
V: TRBV7-9
DNA: TGTGCCAGCAGCCTCATCGACCGGGGGGTGGCAGATACGCAGTATTTT
CDR3: CASSLIDRGVADTQYF

J: TRBJ2-7
size: -
D: TRBD1
V: TRBV28
DNA: TGTGCCAGCAGTTTGGACAGGGAAGGCTACGAGCAGTACTTC
CDR3: CASSLDREGYEQYF

J: TRBJ2-7
size: -
D: TRBD1
V: TRBV29-1
DNA: TGCAGCGTAACACAGGGGGCGCATATCAGCGAGCAGTACTTC
CDR3: CSVTQGAHISEQYF

J: TRBJ2-3
size: -
D: -
V: TRBV7-9
DNA: TGTGCCAGCAGCTTAAAAAGACAGGCCAGTTCTACTAGCACAGATACGCAGTATTTT
CDR3: CASSLKRQASSTSTDTQYF

J: TRBJ2-2
size: -
D: -
V: TRBV4-2
DNA: TGTGCCAGCAGCCAAGAGGGCCTGGGCACCGGGGAGCTGTTTTTT
CDR3: CASSQEGLGTGELFF

J: TRBJ1-2
size: -
D: TRBD1
V: TRBV10-3
DNA: TGTGCCATCAGGCCAGGGGGCGCCCTTTCTGGCTACACCTTC
CDR3: CAIRPGGALSGYTF

J: TRBJ2-7
size: -
D: -
V: TRBV7-2
DNA: TGTGCCAGCAGCATCGCAGGGATCCCTCTACGGTCCGAGCAGTACTTC
CDR3: CASSIAGIPLRSEQYF

J: TRBJ2-3
size: -
D: TRBD2
V: TRBV6-1
DNA: TGTGCCAGCAGTGGAGATCTAGCGGGGGCCAACCCTCTAGATACGCAGTATTTT
CDR3: CASSGDLAGANPLDTQYF

J: TRBJ2-5
size: -
D: TRBD2
V: TRBV5-4
DNA: TGTGCCAGCAGCCAACTAGCGGGGCGAGAAGAGACCCAGTACTTC
CDR3: CASSQLAGREETQYF

J: TRBJ1-2
size: -
D: -
V: TRBV2
DNA: TGTGCCAGCAGTGATCAGGACGCAGGGTATGGCTACACCTTC
CDR3: CASSDQDAGYGYTF

J: TRBJ2-3
size: -
D: TRBD1
V: TRBV18
DNA: TGTGCCAGCTCAACGCTACAGGGGGCCCTCTCAACAGATACGCAGTATTTT
CDR3: CASSTLQGALSTDTQYF

J: TRBJ2-3
size: few
D: -
V: TRBV4-2
DNA: TGTGCCAGCAGCTTAGGGGAAAACCCTACGCAGTATTTT
CDR3: CASSLGENPTQYF

J: TRBJ1-2
size: -
D: TRBD1
V: TRBV6-5
DNA: TGTGCCAGCAGTTACGGCGACAGGGGGAGCTATGGCTACACCTTC
CDR3: CASSYGDRGSYGYTF

J: TRBJ1-1
size: -
D: TRBD1
V: TRBV6-5
DNA: TGTGCCAGCAGTCGGACAGGTAGGACTGAAGCTTTCTTT
CDR3: CASSRTGRTEAFF

J: TRBJ2-7
size: -
D: TRBD2
V: TRBV25-1
DNA: TGTGCCAGCAGTGATACCGGGACTACCCCCTACGAGCAGTACTTC
CDR3: CASSDTGTTPYEQYF

J: TRBJ1-6
size: -
D: TRBD1
V: TRBV14
DNA: TGTGCCAGCAGCCAAGGGACAGGGAATTCACCCCTCCACTTT
CDR3: CASSQGTGNSPLHF

J: TRBJ1-1
size: -
D: -
V: TRBV7-3
DNA: TGTGCCAGCAGCAGCACCTCGAACACTGAAGCTTTCTTT
CDR3: CASSSTSNTEAFF

J: TRBJ2-3
size: -
D: TRBD1
V: TRBV5-4
DNA: TGTGCCAGCAGCCAAGGGGGCGGTAGCACAGATACGCAGTATTTT
CDR3: CASSQGGGSTDTQYF

J: TRBJ2-7
size: -
D: -
V: TRBV28
DNA: TGTGCCAGCAGCCGGTACAGGGTTATTGAAAAAAGGGTGATGAGGGAGCAGTACTTC
CDR3: CASSRYRVIEKRVMREQYF

J: TRBJ1-4
size: -
D: TRBD1
V: TRBV5-5
DNA: TGTGCCAGCAGCCCCGGGACAGAGGATGAAAAACTGTTTTTT
CDR3: CASSPGTEDEKLFF

J: TRBJ2-3
size: few
D: -
V: TRBV1
DNA: TGCACCAGCAGCCTAGCGGGGGCATTCACAGATACGCAGTATTTT
CDR3: CTSSLAGAFTDTQYF

J: TRBJ2-7
size: -
D: TRBD2
V: TRBV19
DNA: TGTGCCAGTAGTATAGATGCCGGGACTAGCGGTTACGAGCAGTACTTC
CDR3: CASSIDAGTSGYEQYF

J: TRBJ1-2
size: -
D: -
V: TRBV11-1
DNA: TGTGCCAGCAGCTTGGGAGACTTAAACTATGGCTACACCTTC
CDR3: CASSLGDLNYGYTF

J: TRBJ1-6
size: -
D: TRBD1
V: TRBV7-8
DNA: TGTGCCAGCAGCTACCAGACAGGGGACTCACCCCTCCACTTT
CDR3: CASSYQTGDSPLHF

J: TRBJ2-5
size: -
D: TRBD1
V: TRBV9
DNA: TGTGCCAGCAGCCAAGGGACAGGGAAACAGACCCAGTACTTC
CDR3: CASSQGTGKQTQYF

J: TRBJ2-7
size: few
D: TRBD1
V: TRBV28
DNA: TGTGCCAGCTCTTATTCCCTCGGGACAGGCTACTACGAGCAGTACTTC
CDR3: CASSYSLGTGYYEQYF